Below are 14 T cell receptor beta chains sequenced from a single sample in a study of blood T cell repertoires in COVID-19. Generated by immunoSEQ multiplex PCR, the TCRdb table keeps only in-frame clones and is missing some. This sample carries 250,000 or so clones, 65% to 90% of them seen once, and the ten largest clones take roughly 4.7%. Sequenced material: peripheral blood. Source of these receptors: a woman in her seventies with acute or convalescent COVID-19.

CDR3 coding DNA: TGTGCCAGCGGGACAGGAATTAATGAAAAACTGTTTTTT. It is translated as CASGTGINEKLFF. The chain couples TRBV7-2 to TRBJ1-4, with 8 bases lining up with TRBD1. The CDR3 covers 13 residues. CDR1 is SGHTA and CDR2 is FQGNSA in the germline V gene. The ends lost 8 bases at V and 4 bases at J; junction bases unmatched: 3.

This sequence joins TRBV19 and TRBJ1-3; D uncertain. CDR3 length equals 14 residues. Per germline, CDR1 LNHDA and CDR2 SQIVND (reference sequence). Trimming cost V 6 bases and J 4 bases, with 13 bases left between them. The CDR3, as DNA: TGTGCCAGTAGAACAACCCCCCAGGGAAACACCATATATTTT. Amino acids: CASRTTPQGNTIYF. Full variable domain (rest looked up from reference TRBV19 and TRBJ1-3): DGGITQSPKYLFRKEGQNVTLSCEQNLNHDAMYWYRQDPGQGLRLIYYSQIVNDFQKGDIAEGYSVSREKKESFPLTVTSAQKNPTAFYLCASRTTPQGNTIYFGEGSWLTVV.

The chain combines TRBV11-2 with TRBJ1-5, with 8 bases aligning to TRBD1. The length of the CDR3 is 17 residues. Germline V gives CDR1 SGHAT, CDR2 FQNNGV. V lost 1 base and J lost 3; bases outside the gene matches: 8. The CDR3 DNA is TGTGCCAGCAGCTTAGGGCCGGGACAGGAGTACAATCAGCCCCAGCATTTT. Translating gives CASSLGPGQEYNQPQHF.

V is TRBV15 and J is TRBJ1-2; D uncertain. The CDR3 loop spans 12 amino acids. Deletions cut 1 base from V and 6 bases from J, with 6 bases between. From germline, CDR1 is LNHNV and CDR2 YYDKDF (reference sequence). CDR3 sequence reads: CATSRGRDGYTF. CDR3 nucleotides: TGTGCCACCAGCAGAGGGAGGGATGGCTACACCTTC.

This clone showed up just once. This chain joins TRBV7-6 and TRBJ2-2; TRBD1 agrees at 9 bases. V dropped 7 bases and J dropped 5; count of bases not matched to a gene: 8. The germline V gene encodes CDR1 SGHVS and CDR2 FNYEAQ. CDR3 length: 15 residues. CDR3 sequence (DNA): TGTGCCAGCACCCCAATTGGGACAGGGACCGGGGAGCTGTTTTTT. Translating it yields CASTPIGTGTGELFF.

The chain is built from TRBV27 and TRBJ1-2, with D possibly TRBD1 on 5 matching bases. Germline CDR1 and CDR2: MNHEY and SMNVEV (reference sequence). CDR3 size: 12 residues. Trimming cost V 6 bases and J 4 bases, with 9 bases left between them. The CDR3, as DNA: TGTGCCAGCAGCGGGGGAGGCTATGGCTACACCTTC. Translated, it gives CASSGGGYGYTF.

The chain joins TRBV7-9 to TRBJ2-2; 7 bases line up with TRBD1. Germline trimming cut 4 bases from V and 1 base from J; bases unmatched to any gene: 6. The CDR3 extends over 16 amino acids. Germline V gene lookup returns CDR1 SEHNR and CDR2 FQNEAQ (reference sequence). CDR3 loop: CASSSQGTVNTGELFF. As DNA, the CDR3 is TGTGCCAGCAGCTCACAGGGGACGGTGAACACCGGGGAGCTGTTTTTT. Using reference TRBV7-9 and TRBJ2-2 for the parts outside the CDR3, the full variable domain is DTGVSQNPRHKITKRGQNVTFRCDPISEHNRLYWYRQTLGQGPEFLTYFQNEAQLEKSRLLSDRFSAERPKGSFSTLEIQRTEQGDSAMYLCASSSQGTVNTGELFFGEGSRLTVL.

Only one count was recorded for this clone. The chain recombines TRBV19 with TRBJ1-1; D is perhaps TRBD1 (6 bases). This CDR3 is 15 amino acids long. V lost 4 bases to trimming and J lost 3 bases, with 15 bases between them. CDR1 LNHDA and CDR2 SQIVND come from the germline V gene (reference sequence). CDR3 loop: CASSRGWGRDTEAFF. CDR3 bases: TGTGCCAGTAGTAGGGGTTGGGGGCGCGACACTGAAGCTTTCTTT.

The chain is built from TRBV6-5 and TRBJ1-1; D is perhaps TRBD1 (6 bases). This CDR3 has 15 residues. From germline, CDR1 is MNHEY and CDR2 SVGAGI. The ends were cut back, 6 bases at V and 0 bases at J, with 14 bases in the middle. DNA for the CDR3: TGTGCCAGCAGGGACCAGGGGTTAATGAACACTGAAGCTTTCTTT. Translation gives CASRDQGLMNTEAFF.

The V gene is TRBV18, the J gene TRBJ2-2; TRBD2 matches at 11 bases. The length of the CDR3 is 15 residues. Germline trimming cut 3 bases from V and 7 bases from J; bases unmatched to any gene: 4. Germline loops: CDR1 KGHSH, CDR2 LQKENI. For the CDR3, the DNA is TGTGCCAGCTCACCGGGGACTAGCGGCGGCGGGGAGCTGTTTTTT. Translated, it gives CASSPGTSGGGELFF.

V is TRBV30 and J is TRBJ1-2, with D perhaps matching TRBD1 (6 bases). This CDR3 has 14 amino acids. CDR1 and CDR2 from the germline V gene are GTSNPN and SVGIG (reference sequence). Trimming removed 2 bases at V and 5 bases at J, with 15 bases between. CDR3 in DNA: TGTGCCTGGAGTCTTTCCGGGACAAATTATGGCTACACCTTC. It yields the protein CAWSLSGTNYGYTF.

CDR3 residues: CASSRTENTEAFF. CDR3 DNA: TGTGCCAGCAGCCGGACAGAGAACACTGAAGCTTTCTTT. This chain uses TRBV5-4 with TRBJ1-1; perhaps TRBD1 as D (6 bases). V shed 4 bases and J shed 1 base, with 8 bases lying between them. CDR1 and CDR2 from the germline V gene are SGHNT and YYREEE (reference sequence). The CDR3 is made up of 13 amino acids.

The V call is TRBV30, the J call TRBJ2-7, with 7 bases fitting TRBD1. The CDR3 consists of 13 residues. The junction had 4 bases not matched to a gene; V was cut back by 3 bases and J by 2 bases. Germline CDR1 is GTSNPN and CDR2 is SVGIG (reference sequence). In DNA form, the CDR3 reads TGTGCCTGGAGGGGGACAGCCACCTACGAGCAGTACTTC. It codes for CAWRGTATYEQYF.

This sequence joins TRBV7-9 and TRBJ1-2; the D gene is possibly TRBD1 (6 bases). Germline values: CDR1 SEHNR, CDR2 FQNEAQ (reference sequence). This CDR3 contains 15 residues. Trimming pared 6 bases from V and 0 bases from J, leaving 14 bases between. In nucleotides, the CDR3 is TGTGCCAGCAGAAGAACAGGGTCGGCTAACTATGGCTACACCTTC. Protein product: CASRRTGSANYGYTF. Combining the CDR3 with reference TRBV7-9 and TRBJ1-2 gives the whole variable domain DTGVSQNPRHKITKRGQNVTFRCDPISEHNRLYWYRQTLGQGPEFLTYFQNEAQLEKSRLLSDRFSAERPKGSFSTLEIQRTEQGDSAMYLCASRRTGSANYGYTFGSGTRLTVV.